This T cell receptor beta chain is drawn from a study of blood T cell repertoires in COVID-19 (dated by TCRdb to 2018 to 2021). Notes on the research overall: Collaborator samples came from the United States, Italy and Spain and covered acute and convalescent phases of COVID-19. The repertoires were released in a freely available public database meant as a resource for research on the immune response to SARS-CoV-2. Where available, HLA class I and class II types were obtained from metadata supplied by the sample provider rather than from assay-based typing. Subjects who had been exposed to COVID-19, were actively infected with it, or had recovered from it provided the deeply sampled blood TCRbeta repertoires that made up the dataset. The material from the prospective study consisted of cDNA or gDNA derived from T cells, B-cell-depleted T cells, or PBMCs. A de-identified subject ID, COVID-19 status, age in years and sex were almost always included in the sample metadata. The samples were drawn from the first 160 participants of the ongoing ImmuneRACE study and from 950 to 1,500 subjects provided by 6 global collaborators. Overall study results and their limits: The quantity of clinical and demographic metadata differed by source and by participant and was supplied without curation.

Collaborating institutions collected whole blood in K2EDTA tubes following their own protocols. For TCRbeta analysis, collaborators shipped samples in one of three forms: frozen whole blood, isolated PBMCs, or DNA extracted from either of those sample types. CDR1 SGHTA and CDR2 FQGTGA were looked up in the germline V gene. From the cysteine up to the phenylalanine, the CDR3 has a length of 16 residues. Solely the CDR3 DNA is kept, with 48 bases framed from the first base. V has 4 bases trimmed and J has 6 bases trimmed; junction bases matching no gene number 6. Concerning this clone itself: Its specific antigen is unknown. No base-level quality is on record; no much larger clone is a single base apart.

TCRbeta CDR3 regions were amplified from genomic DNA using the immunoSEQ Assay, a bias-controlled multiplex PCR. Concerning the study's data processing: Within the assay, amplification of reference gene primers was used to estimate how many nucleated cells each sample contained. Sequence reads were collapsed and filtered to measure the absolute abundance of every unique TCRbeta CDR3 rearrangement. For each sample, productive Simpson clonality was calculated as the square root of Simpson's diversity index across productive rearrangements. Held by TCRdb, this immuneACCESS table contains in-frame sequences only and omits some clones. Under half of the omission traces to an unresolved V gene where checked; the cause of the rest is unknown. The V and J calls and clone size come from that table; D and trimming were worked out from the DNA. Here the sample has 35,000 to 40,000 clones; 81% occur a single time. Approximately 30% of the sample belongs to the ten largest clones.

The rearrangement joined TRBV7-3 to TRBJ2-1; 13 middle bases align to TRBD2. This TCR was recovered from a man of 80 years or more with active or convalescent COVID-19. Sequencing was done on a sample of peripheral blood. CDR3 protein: CASSSSTSGRLNEQFF. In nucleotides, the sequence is TGTGCCAGCAGCTCCTCGACTAGCGGGAGGCTCAATGAGCAGTTCTTC.